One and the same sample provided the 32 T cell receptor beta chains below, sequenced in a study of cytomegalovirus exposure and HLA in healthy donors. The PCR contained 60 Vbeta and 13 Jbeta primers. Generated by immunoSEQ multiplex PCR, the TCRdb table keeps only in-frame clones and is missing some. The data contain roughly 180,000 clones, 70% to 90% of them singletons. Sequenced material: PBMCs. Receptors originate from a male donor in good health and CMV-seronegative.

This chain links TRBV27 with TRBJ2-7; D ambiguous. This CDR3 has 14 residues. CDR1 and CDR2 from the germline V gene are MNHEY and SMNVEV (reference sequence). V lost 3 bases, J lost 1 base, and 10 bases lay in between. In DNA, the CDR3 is TGTGCCAGCAGTTTTATAGACACTTCCTACGAGCAGTACTTC. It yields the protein CASSFIDTSYEQYF.

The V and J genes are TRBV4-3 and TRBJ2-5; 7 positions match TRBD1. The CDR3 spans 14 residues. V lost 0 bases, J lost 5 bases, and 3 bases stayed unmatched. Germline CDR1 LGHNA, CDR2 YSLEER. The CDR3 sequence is CASSQDRGLETQYF. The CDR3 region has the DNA TGCGCCAGCAGCCAAGACAGGGGGTTGGAGACCCAGTACTTC.

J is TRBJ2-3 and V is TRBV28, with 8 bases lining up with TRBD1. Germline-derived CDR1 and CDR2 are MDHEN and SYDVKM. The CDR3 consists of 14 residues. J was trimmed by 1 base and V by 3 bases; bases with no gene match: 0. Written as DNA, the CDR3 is TGTGCCAGCAGTTTGGACAGGGGCACAGATACGCAGTATTTT. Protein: CASSLDRGTDTQYF. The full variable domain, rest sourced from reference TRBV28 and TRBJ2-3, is DVKVTQSSRYLVKRTGEKVFLECVQDMDHENMFWYRQDPGLGLRLIYFSYDVKMKEKGDIPEGYSVSREKKERFSLILESASTNQTSMYLCASSLDRGTDTQYFGPGTRLTVL.

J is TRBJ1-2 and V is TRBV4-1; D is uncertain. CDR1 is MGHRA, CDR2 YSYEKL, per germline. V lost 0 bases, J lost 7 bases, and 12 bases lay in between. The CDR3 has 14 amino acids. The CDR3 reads CASSQEFREGGYTF. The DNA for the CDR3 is TGCGCCAGCAGCCAAGAGTTCCGGGAGGGTGGCTACACCTTC.

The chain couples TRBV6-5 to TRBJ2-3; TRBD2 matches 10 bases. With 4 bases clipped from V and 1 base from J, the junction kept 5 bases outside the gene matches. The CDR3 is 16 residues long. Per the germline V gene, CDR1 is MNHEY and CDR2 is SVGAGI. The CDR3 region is CASSWSGGARTDTQYF. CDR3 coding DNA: TGTGCCAGCAGTTGGAGCGGGGGGGCTCGCACAGATACGCAGTATTTT.

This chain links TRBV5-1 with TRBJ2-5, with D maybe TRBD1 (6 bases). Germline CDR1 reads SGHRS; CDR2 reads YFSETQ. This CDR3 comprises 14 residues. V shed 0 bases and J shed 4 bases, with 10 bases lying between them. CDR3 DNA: TGCGCCAGCAGCTTGGCTGGGGGCCCAGAGACCCAGTACTTC. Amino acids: CASSLAGGPETQYF.

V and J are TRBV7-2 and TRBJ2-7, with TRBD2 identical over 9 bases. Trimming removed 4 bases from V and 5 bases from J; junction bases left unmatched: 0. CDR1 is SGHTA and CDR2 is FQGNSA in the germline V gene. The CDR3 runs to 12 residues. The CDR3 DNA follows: TGTGCCAGCAGCTGGACTAGCGACGAGCAGTACTTC. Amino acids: CASSWTSDEQYF.

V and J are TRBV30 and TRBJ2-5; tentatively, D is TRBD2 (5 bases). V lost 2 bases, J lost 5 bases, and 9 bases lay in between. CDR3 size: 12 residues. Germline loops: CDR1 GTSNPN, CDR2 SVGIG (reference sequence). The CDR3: CAWSSRGETQYF. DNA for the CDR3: TGTGCCTGGAGTTCACGGGGTGAGACCCAGTACTTC.

CDR3 region: CASRQGVGEQYF. The CDR3, as DNA: TGTGCCAGCAGGCAGGGGGTGGGAGAGCAGTACTTC. This rearrangement joins TRBV7-9 to TRBJ2-7, with TRBD1 identical over 7 bases. V lost 6 bases, J lost 7 bases, and 6 bases stayed unmatched. This CDR3 region has 12 residues. Germline V gives CDR1 SEHNR, CDR2 FQNEAQ (reference sequence).

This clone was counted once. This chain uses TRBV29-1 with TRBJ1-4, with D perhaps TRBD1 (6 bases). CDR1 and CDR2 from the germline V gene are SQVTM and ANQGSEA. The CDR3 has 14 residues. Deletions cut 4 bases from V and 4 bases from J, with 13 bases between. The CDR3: CSVALQGGNEKLFF. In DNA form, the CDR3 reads TGCAGCGTTGCCCTACAGGGCGGTAATGAAAAACTGTTTTTT.

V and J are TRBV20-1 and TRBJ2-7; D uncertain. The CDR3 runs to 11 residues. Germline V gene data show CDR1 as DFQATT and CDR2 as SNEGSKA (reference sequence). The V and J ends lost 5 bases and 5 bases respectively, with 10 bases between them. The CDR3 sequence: CSADLEHEQYF. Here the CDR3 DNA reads TGCAGTGCTGACCTAGAACACGAGCAGTACTTC.

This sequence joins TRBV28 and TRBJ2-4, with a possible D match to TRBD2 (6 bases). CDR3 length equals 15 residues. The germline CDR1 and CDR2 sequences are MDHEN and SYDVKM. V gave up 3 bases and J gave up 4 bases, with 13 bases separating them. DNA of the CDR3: TGTGCCAGCAGTTTTAGGGGAGGAGGTAAAAACATTCAGTACTTC. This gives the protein CASSFRGGGKNIQYF. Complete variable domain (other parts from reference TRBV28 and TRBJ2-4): DVKVTQSSRYLVKRTGEKVFLECVQDMDHENMFWYRQDPGLGLRLIYFSYDVKMKEKGDIPEGYSVSREKKERFSLILESASTNQTSMYLCASSFRGGGKNIQYFGAGTRLSVL.

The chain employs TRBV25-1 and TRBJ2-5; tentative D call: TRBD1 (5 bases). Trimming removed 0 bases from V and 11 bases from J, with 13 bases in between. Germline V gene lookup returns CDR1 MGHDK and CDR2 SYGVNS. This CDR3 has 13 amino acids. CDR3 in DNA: TGTGCCAGCAGTGAATATTCAGGGTTTGAGCAGTACTTC. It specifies CASSEYSGFEQYF. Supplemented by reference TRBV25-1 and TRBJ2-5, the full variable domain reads EADIYQTPRYLVIGTGKKITLECSQTMGHDKMYWYQQDPGMELHLIHYSYGVNSTEKGDLSSESTVSRIRTEHFPLTLESARPSHTSQYLCASSEYSGFEQYFGPGTRLLVL.

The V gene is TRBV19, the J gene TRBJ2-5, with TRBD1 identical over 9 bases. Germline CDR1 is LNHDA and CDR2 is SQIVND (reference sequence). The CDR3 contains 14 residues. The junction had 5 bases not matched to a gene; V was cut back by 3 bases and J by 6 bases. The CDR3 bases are TGTGCCAGTAGTATCATGGACAGGGGAAAGACCCAGTACTTC. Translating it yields CASSIMDRGKTQYF.

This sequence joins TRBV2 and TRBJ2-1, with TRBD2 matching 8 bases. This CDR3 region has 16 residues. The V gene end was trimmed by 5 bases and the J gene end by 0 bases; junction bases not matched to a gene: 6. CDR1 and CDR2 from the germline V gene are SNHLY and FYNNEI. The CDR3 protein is CASSYYSGISYNEQFF. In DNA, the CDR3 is TGTGCCAGCAGTTACTATAGCGGGATCTCCTACAATGAGCAGTTCTTC.

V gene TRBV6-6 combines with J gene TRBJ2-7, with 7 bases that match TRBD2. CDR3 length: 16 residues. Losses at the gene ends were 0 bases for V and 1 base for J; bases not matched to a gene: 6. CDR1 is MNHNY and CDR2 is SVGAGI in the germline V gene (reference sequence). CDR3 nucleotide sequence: TGTGCCAGCAGTTACTCGTCGGGCGGGGGATCCTACGAGCAGTACTTC. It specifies CASSYSSGGGSYEQYF.

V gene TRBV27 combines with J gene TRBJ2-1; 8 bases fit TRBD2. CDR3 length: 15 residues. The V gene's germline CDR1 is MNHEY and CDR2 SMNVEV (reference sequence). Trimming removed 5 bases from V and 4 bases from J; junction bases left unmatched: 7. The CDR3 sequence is CASSRISGIYNEQFF. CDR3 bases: TGTGCCAGCAGTCGAATTAGCGGGATTTACAATGAGCAGTTCTTC.

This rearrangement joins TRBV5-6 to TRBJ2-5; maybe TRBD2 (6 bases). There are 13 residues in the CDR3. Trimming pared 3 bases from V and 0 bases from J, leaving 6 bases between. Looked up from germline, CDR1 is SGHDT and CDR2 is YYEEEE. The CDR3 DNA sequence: TGTGCCAGCAGCTGGGGGGACCAAGAGACCCAGTACTTC. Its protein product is CASSWGDQETQYF.

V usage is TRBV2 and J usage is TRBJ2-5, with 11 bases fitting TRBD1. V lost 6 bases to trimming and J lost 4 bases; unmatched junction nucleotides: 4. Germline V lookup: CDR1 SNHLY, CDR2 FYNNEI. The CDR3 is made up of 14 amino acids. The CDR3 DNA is TGTGCCAGCAGCACGGACAGGGGGCGAGAGACCCAGTACTTC. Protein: CASSTDRGRETQYF.

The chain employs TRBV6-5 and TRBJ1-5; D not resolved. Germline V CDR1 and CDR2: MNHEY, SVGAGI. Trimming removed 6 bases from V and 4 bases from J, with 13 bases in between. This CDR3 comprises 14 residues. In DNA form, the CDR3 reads TGTGCCAGCAGCCGGAGGACTGGAAATCAGCCCCAGCATTTT. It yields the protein CASSRRTGNQPQHF.

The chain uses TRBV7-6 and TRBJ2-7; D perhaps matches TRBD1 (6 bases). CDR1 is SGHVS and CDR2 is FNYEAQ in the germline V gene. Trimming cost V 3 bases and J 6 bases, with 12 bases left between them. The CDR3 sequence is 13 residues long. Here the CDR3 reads CASSFNRVGEQYF. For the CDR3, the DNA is TGTGCCAGCAGCTTTAACAGGGTCGGCGAGCAGTACTTC. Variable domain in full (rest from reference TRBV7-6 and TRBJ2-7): GAGVSQSPRYKVTKRGQDVALRCDPISGHVSLYWYRQALGQGPEFLTYFNYEAQQDKSGLPNDRFSAERPEGSISTLTIQRTEQRDSAMYRCASSFNRVGEQYFGPGTRLTVT.

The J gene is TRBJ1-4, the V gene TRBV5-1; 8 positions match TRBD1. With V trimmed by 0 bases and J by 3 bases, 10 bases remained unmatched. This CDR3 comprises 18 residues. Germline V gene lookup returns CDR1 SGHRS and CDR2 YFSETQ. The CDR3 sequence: CASSLGAGTGAPNEKLFF. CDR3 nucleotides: TGCGCCAGCAGCTTGGGGGCCGGGACAGGAGCCCCTAATGAAAAACTGTTTTTT.

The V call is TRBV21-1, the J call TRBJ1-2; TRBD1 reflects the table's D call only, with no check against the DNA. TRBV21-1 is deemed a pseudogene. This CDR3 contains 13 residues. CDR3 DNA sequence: TGTGCCAGCAGCAAAAGGACAGGGGATGGCTACACCTTC. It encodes CASSKRTGDGYTF.

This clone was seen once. CDR3 DNA sequence: TGCGCCAGCAGGGGACTGCGCACAGATACGCAGTATTTT. It codes for CASRGLRTDTQYF. This chain joins TRBV5-1 and TRBJ2-3, with TRBD2 as a possible D gene (6 bases). V was trimmed by 5 bases and J by 1 base, leaving 8 bases between them. The CDR3 sequence is 13 residues long. Germline V gene data show CDR1 as SGHRS and CDR2 as YFSETQ.

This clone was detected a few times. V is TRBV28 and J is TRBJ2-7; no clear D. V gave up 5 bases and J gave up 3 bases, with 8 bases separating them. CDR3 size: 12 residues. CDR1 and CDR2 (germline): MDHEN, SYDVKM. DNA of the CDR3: TGTGCCAGCAGTGTGGGCATCTACGAGCAGTACTTC. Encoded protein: CASSVGIYEQYF.

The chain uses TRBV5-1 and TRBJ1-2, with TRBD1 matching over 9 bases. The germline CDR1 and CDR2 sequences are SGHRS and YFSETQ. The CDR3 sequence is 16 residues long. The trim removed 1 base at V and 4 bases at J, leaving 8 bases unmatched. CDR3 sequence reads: CASSLRGQGTVYGYTF. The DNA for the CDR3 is TGCGCCAGCAGCTTGAGGGGACAGGGAACCGTCTATGGCTACACCTTC.

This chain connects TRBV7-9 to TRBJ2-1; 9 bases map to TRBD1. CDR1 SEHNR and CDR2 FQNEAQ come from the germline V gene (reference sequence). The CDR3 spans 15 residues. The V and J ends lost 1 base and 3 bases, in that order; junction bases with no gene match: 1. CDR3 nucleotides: TGTGCCAGCAGCTTAGGGGACAGGGTCTACAATGAGCAGTTCTTC. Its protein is CASSLGDRVYNEQFF.

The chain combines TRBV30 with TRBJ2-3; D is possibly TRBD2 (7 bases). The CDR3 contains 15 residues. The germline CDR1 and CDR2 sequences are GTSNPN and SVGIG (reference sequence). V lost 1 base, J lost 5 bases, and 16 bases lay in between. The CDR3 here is CAWSGSWGGRDTQYF. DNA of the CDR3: TGTGCCTGGAGTGGATCTTGGGGGGGGCGAGATACGCAGTATTTT.

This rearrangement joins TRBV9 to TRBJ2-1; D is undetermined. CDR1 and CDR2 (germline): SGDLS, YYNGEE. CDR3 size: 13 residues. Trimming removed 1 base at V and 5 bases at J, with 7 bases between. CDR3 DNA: TGTGCCAGCAGCGTACTTGAGAACAATGAGCAGTTCTTC. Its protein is CASSVLENNEQFF.

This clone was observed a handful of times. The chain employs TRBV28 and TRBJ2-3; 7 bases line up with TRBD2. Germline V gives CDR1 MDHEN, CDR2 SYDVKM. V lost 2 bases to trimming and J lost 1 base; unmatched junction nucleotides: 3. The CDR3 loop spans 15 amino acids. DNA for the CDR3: TGTGCCAGCAGTTTAGCGGGAGTCGGCACAGATACGCAGTATTTT. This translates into CASSLAGVGTDTQYF.

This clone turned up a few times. CDR3 nucleotide sequence: TGTGCCAGCAGCCAACCCTCCCCGGGACTAGCGGGAGTCCATGAGCAGTTCTTC. It codes for CASSQPSPGLAGVHEQFF. The chain uses TRBV4-2 and TRBJ2-1, with TRBD2 matching over 14 bases. V gave up 2 bases and J gave up 8 bases; unmatched junction bases: 11. The CDR3 runs to 18 residues. From germline, CDR1 is LGHNA and CDR2 YNFKEQ.

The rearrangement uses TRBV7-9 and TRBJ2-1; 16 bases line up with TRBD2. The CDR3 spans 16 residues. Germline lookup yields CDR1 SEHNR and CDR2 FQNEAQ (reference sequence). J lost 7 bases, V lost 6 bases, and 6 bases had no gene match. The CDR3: CASRGGTSGGGNEQFF. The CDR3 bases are TGTGCCAGCAGGGGAGGGACTAGCGGGGGGGGAAATGAGCAGTTCTTC. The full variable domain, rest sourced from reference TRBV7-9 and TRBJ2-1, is DTGVSQNPRHKITKRGQNVTFRCDPISEHNRLYWYRQTLGQGPEFLTYFQNEAQLEKSRLLSDRFSAERPKGSFSTLEIQRTEQGDSAMYLCASRGGTSGGGNEQFFGPGTRLTVL.